This entry concerns a single T cell receptor (beta chain). Its antigen is as yet unknown. A much larger clone lies a single base off, so this may be a read error. The data originate from a study of molecular identifiers for immune sequencing clone quantification. Looking at the study overall: Four portions were sequenced after RNA from roughly 18,000 or 92,000 naive CD8 cells was split five ways in replicates.

The use of previously described methods and listed TCR primers produced the bulk TCR libraries. A single record per CDR3 protein comes from TCRdb applying MiXCR to the PCR reads. Of about half a million distinct CDR3 sequences detected, about a fifth appear once; the ten largest clones hold about 0.8%. Study conclusions and caveats: In cases of identical TCR molecules sharing a barcode, highly expanded clone sizes could be underestimated.

Trimming took 6 bases from V and 9 from J; bases not matched to a gene: 4. The CDR3 has 13 residues. CDR1 and CDR2 from the germline V gene are DFQATT and SNEGSKA (reference sequence). Sorting captured naive CD8 T cells as CD8+CD4-CCR7+CD45RA+. The chain employs TRBV20-1 and TRBJ2-2, with 13 bases fitting TRBD2. The clonotype originates from a human donor in good health. Some libraries in this study had Jurkat cell RNA spiked in. The specimen sequenced was naive CD8+ T cells from blood, with Jurkat cell RNA spiked in. Subset specified: FACS-sorted CD8+CD4-CCR7+CD45RA+ naive T cells. As DNA, the CDR3 is TGCAGTGCCGGGACTAGCGGGGACCGGGAGCTGTTTTTT. It encodes CSAGTSGDRELFF.